This T cell receptor beta chain was captured in a study of T cells in Graves' hyperthyroidism and ophthalmopathy. General study findings and limits: Within blood appeared most thyroid clonotypes that had expanded above 0.001.

What was amplified from RNA transcripts were TCR beta CDR3 regions. The HTBI primer set served for first-round RT-PCR of the TCR CDR3. One entry per CDR3 protein results from TCRdb running MiXCR on the multiplex PCR reads. This sample has 450,000 to 600,000 distinct CDR3 sequences, with just under 20% found just once. Uncontrolled infection, other autoimmune disease, pregnancy or lactation excluded patients. For the diagnoses, clinical symptoms, serum thyroxine and TRAb, thyroid ultrasound and orbital computed tomography were used. PBMCs were derived from under 13 ml fresh peripheral blood. Worth noting for this clonotype: What it binds is not known.

The sequencing sample was made of blood. The TCR originated in a man aged 35 to 55 with Graves' ophthalmopathy.

The CDR3 DNA follows: TGCGCCAGCAGCCGGGGGGGAACAGCGGGAGTTACCGGGGAGCTGTTTTTT. Amino acid sequence: CASSRGGTAGVTGELFF. The genes are TRBV4-1 and TRBJ2-2; 8 nucleotides line up with TRBD2. The CDR3 sequence is 17 residues long. J lost 5 bases, V lost 4 bases, and 12 bases had no gene match. The germline V gene has CDR1 MGHRA and CDR2 YSYEKL.